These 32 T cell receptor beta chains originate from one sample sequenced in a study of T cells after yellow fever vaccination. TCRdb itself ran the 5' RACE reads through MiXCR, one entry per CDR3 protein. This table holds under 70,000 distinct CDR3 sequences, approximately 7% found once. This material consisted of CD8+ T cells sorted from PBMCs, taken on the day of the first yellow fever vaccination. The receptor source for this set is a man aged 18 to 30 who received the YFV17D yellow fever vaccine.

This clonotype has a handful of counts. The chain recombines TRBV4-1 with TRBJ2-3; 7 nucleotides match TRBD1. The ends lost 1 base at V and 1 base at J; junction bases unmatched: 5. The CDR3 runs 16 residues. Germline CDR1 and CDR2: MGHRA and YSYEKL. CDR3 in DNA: TGCGCCAGCAGCCAAGTTCGCGGACAGGGCACAGATACGCAGTATTTT. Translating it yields CASSQVRGQGTDTQYF.

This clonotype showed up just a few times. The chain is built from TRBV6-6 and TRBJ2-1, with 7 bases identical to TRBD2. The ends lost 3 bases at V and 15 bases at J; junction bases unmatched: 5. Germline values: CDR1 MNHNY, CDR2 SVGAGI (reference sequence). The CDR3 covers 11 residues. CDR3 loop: CASSYPGGRFF. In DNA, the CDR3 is TGTGCCAGCAGTTATCCGGGGGGTCGGTTCTTC.

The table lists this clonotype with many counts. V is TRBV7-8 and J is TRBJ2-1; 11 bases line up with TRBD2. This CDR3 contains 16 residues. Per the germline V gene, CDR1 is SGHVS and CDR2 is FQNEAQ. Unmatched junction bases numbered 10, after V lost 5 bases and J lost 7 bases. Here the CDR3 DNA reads TGTGCCAGCAGCGTACTAGCGGGGGTCGACAGGAATGAGCAGTTCTTC. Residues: CASSVLAGVDRNEQFF.

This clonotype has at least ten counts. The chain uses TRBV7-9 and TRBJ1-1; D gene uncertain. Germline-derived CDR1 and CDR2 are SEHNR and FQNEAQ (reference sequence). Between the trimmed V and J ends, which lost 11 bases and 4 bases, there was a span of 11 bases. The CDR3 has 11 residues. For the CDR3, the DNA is TGTGCCGGGAGCGTCGGCACTGAAGCTTTCTTT. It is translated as CAGSVGTEAFF.

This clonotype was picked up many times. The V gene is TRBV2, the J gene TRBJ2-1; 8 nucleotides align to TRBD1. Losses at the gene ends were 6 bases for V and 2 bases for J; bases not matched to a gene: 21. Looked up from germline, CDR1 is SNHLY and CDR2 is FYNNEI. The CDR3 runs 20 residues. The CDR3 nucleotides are TGTGCCAGCAGCAGTCCCAAGGGACAGGCTCCCCTGCCCACCTACAATGAGCAGTTCTTC. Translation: CASSSPKGQAPLPTYNEQFF.

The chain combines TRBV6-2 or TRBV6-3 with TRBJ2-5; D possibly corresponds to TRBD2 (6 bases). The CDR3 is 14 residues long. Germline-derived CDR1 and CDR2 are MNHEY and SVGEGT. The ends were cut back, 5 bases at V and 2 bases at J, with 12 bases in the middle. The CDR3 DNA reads TGTGCCAGCAGTCCCTTAGCGGAGCAAGAGACCCAGTACTTC. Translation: CASSPLAEQETQYF.

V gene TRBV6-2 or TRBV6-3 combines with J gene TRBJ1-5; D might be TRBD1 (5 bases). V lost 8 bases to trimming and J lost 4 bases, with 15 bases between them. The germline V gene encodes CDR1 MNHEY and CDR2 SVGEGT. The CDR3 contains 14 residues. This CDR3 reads CASSGLLSNQPQHF. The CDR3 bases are TGTGCCAGCTCGGGACTCCTTTCAAATCAGCCCCAGCATTTT.

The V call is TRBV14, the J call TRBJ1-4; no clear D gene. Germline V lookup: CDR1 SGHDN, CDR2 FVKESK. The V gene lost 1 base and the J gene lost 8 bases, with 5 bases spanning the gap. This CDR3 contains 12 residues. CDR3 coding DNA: TGTGCCAGCAGCCAAGTTTTGGAAAAACTGTTTTTT. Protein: CASSQVLEKLFF.

CDR3 in amino acids: CASSFLYSSGANVLTF. The CDR3 coding sequence is TGTGCCAGCAGTTTCCTCTACAGCTCTGGGGCCAACGTCCTGACTTTC. The chain carries TRBV27 and TRBJ2-6; no clear D gene. The germline V gene encodes CDR1 MNHEY and CDR2 SMNVEV (reference sequence). The CDR3 runs 16 residues. Trimming cost V 3 bases and J 0 bases, with 9 bases left between them.

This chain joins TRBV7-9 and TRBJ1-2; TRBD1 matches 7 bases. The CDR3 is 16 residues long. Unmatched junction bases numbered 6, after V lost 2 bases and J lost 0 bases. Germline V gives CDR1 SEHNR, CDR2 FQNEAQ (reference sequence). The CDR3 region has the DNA TGTGCCAGCAGCTTAAACCAGCAGGGGGCTAACTATGGCTACACCTTC. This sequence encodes CASSLNQQGANYGYTF.

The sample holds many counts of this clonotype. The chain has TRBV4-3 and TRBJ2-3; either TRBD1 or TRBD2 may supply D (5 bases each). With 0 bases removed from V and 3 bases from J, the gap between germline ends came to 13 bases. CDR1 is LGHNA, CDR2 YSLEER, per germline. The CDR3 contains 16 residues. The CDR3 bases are TGCGCCAGCAGCCAAGAGGGGGTCGGGTTTACAGATACGCAGTATTTT. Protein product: CASSQEGVGFTDTQYF.

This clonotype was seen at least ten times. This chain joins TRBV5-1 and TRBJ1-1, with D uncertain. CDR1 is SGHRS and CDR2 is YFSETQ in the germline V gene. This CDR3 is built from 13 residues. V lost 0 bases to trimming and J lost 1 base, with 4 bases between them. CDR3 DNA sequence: TGCGCCAGCAGCTTGGCGGAGAACACTGAAGCTTTCTTT. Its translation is CASSLAENTEAFF.

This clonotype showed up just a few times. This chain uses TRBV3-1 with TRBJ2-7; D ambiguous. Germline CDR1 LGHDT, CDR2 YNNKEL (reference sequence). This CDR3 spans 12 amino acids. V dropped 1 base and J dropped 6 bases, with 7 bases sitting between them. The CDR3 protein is CASSQGGGEQYV. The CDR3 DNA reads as TGTGCCAGCAGCCAAGGAGGCGGCGAGCAGTACGTC.

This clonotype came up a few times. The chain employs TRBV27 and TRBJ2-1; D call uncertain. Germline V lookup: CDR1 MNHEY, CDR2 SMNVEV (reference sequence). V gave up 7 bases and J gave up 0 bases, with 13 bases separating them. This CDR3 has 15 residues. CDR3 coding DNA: TGTGCCAGCAAATACGTACTAAGCTCCTACAATGAGCAGTTCTTC. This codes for CASKYVLSSYNEQFF.

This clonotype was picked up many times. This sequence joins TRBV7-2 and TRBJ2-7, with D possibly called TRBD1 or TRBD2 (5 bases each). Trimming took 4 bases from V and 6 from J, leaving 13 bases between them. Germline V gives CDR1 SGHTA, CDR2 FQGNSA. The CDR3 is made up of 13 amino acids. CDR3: CASSSGSGTEQYV. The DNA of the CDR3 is TGTGCCAGCAGCTCTGGGTCGGGGACCGAGCAGTACGTC.

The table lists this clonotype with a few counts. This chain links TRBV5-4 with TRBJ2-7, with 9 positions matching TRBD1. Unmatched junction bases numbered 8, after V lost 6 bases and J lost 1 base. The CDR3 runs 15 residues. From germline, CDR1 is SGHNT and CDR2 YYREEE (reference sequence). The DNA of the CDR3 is TGTGCCAGCACCCTATACGGGACAGGGTCCTACGAGCAGTACTTC. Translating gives CASTLYGTGSYEQYF.

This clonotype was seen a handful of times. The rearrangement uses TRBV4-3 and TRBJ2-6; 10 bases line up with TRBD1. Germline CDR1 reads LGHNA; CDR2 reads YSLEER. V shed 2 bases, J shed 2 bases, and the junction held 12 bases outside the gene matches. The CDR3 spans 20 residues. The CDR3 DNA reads TGCGCCAGCAGCCAACCAGAAGGGACAGGGGACCCTCCTGGGGCCAACGTCCTGACTTTC. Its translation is CASSQPEGTGDPPGANVLTF.

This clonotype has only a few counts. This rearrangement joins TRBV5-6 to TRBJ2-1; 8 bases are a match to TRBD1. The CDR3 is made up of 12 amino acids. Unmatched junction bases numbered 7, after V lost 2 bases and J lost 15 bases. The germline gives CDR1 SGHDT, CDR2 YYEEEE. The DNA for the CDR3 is TGTGCCAGCAGCTTCGGGACAGGTGGCATGTTCTTC. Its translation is CASSFGTGGMFF.

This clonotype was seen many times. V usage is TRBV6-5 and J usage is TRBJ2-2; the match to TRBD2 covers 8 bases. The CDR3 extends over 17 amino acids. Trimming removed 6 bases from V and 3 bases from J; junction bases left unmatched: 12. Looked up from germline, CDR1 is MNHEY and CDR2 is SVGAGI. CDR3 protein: CASRPPGRGVYTGELFF. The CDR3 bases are TGTGCCAGCAGGCCCCCCGGGCGGGGGGTATACACCGGGGAGCTGTTTTTT.

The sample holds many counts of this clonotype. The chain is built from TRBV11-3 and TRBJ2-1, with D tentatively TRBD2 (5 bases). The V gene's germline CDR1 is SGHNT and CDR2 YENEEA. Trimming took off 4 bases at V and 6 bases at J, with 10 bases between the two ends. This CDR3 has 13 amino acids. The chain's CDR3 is CASSSGGFNEQFF. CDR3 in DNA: TGTGCCAGCAGCTCAGGAGGCTTCAATGAGCAGTTCTTC. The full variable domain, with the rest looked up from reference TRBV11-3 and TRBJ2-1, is EAGVVQSPRYKIIEKKQPVAFWCNPISGHNTLYWYLQNLGQGPELLIRYENEEAVDDSQLPKDRFSAERLKGVDSTLKIQPAELGDSAVYLCASSSGGFNEQFFGPGTRLTVL.

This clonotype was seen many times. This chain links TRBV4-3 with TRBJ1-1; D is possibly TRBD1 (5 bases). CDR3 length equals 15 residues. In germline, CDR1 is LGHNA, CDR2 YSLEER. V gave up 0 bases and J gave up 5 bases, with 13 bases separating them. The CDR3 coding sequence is TGCGCCAGCAGCCAAGATCAGTGGGGCACTACTGAAGCTTTCTTT. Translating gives CASSQDQWGTTEAFF.

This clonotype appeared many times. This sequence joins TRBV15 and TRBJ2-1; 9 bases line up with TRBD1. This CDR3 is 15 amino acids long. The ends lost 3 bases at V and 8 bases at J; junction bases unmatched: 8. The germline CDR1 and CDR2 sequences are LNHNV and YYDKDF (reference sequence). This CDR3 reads CATSRAGTGQDEQFF. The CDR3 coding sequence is TGTGCCACCAGCAGGGCCGGGACAGGGCAGGATGAGCAGTTCTTC. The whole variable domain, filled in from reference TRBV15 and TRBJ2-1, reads DAMVIQNPRYQVTQFGKPVTLSCSQTLNHNVMYWYQQKSSQAPKLLFHYYDKDFNNEADTPDNFQSRRPNTSFCFLDIRSPGLGDTAMYLCATSRAGTGQDEQFFGPGTRLTVL.

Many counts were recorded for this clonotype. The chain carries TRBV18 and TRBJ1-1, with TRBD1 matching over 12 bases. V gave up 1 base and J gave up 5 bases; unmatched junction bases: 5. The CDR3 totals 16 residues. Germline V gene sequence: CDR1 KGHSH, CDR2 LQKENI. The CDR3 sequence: CASSPRDRGRETEAFF. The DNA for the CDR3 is TGTGCCAGCTCACCACGGGACAGGGGGCGGGAGACTGAAGCTTTCTTT.

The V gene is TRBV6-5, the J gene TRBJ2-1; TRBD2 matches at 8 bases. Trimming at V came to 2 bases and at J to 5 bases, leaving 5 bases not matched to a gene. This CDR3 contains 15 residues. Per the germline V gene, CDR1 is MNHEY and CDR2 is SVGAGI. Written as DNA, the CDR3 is TGTGCCAGCAGTTACCTCGGGGGGGCAAACAATGAGCAGTTCTTC. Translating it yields CASSYLGGANNEQFF.

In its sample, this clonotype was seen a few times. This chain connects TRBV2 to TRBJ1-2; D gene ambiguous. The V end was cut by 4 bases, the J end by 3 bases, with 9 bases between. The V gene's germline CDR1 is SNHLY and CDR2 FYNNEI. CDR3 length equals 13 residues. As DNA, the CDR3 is TGTGCCAGCAGTGCCCCAGGCCACTATGGCTACACCTTC. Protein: CASSAPGHYGYTF.

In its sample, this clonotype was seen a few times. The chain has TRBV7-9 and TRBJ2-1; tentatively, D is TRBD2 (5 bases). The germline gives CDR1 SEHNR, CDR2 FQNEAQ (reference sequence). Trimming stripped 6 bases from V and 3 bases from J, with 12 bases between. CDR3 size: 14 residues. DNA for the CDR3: TGTGCCAGCAGTTTACTAGAGATCTACAATGAGCAGTTCTTC. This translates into CASSLLEIYNEQFF.

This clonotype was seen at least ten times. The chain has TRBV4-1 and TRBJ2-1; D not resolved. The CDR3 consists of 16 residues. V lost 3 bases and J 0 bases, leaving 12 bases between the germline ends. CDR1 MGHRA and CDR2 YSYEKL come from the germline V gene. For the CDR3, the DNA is TGCGCCAGCAGCCACCCGCCCGCAGGCTCCTACAATGAGCAGTTCTTC. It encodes CASSHPPAGSYNEQFF.

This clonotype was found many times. The CDR3 DNA reads TGTGCCAGCAGCTTAGAGCCACAGGGCGTTGGCACTGAAGCTTTCTTT. Amino acid sequence: CASSLEPQGVGTEAFF. V is TRBV7-9 and J is TRBJ1-1; D might be TRBD1 (6 bases). V dropped 1 base and J dropped 4 bases, with 16 bases sitting between them. Germline V gene lookup returns CDR1 SEHNR and CDR2 FQNEAQ (reference sequence). CDR3 size: 16 residues.

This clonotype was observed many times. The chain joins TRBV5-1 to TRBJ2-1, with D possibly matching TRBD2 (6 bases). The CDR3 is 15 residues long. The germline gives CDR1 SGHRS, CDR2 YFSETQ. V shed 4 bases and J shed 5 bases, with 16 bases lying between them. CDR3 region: CASSLGRRTNNEQFF. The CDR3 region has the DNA TGCGCCAGCAGCCTGGGACGGCGGACTAACAATGAGCAGTTCTTC. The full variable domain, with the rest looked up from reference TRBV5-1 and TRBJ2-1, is KAGVTQTPRYLIKTRGQQVTLSCSPISGHRSVSWYQQTPGQGLQFLFEYFSETQRNKGNFPGRFSGRQFSNSRSEMNVSTLELGDSALYLCASSLGRRTNNEQFFGPGTRLTVL.

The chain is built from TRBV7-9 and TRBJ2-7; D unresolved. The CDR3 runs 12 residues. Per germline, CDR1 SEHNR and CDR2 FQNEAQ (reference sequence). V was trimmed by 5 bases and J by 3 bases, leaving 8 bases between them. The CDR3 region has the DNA TGTGCCAGCAGCACGGGCAGCTACGAGCAGTACTTC. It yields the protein CASSTGSYEQYF. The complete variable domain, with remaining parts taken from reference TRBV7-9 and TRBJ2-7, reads DTGVSQNPRHKITKRGQNVTFRCDPISEHNRLYWYRQTLGQGPEFLTYFQNEAQLEKSRLLSDRFSAERPKGSFSTLEIQRTEQGDSAMYLCASSTGSYEQYFGPGTRLTVT.

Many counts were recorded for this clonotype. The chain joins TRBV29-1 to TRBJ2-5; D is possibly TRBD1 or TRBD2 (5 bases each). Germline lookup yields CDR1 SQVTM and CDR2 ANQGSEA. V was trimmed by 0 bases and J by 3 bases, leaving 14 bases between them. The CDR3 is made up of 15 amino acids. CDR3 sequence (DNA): TGCAGCGTTGAAGATCAGGGCGAGGAGGAAGAGACCCAGTACTTC. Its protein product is CSVEDQGEEEETQYF.

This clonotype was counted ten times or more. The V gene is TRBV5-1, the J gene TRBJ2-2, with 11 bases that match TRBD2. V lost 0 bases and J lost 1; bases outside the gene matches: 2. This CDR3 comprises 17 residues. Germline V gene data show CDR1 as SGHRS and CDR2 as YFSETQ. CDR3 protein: CASSLGLAGMNTGELFF. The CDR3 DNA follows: TGCGCCAGCAGCTTGGGACTAGCGGGGATGAACACCGGGGAGCTGTTTTTT.